This entry lists 25 T cell receptor beta chains sequenced from one sample in a study of T cell responses to AZD1222 COVID-19 vaccine. Repertoires were generated with immunoSEQ multiplex PCR, while TCRdb's copy carries only in-frame clones and drops some. The repertoire holds roughly 180,000 clones, 91% seen once, with approximately 1.7% in the top ten. The sequences come from peripheral blood, collected 28 days after the second AZD1222 dose. These receptors originate from an adult who received the AZD1222 COVID-19 vaccine.

The chain is built from TRBV27 and TRBJ1-2; D ambiguous. V was cut by 2 bases and J by 8 bases, with 18 bases left in between. The CDR3 spans 15 residues. Germline V gene lookup returns CDR1 MNHEY and CDR2 SMNVEV (reference sequence). The CDR3 protein is CASSLRARTSSGYTF. CDR3 nucleotide sequence: TGTGCCAGCAGTTTAAGAGCCCGGACCTCCTCGGGCTACACCTTC.

The V gene is TRBV2, the J gene TRBJ2-1; no clear D. CDR1 is SNHLY and CDR2 is FYNNEI in the germline V gene. Trimming pared 3 bases from V and 4 bases from J, leaving 4 bases between. This CDR3 contains 12 residues. Here the CDR3 DNA reads TGTGCCAGCAGTGAGCCGTACAATGAGCAGTTCTTC. This translates into CASSEPYNEQFF.

The chain recombines TRBV7-9 with TRBJ2-7; possible D gene TRBD1, 5 bases. Germline CDR1 SEHNR, CDR2 FQNEAQ (reference sequence). The germline V and J ends were trimmed by 5 bases and 3 bases, with 14 bases remaining between them. The CDR3 consists of 14 residues. In DNA, the CDR3 is TGTGCCAGCAGCCGGATGGGGCTGGTCTACGAGCAGTACTTC. Protein: CASSRMGLVYEQYF.

The chain is built from TRBV6-2 or TRBV6-3 and TRBJ2-4; 11 bases match TRBD1. This CDR3 region has 19 residues. The V gene's germline CDR1 is MNHEY and CDR2 SVGEGT. Trimming took 4 bases from V and 0 from J; bases not matched to a gene: 11. The CDR3 here is CASSSDRGLGGLAKNIQYF. Written as DNA, the CDR3 is TGTGCCAGCAGTTCGGACAGGGGGCTGGGGGGATTAGCCAAAAACATTCAGTACTTC.

The chain recombines TRBV9 with TRBJ1-5, with D perhaps TRBD1 (6 bases). Germline loops: CDR1 SGDLS, CDR2 YYNGEE. The CDR3 contains 14 residues. Trimming took 3 bases from V and 4 from J, leaving 11 bases between them. The CDR3 region is CASSDGTTNQPQHF. The CDR3 DNA reads as TGTGCCAGCAGCGACGGGACAACTAATCAGCCCCAGCATTTT.

This chain joins TRBV19 and TRBJ1-2; D is unresolved. V lost 6 bases and J lost 0, with 8 bases in between. In germline, CDR1 is LNHDA, CDR2 SQIVND (reference sequence). The CDR3 extends over 13 amino acids. This CDR3 is CASRQSANYGYTF. The CDR3 nucleotides read TGTGCCAGTAGACAGTCAGCTAACTATGGCTACACCTTC.

This chain links TRBV2 with TRBJ2-2; TRBD1 matches 8 bases. Trimming took 6 bases from V and 5 from J; bases not matched to a gene: 8. Germline V gives CDR1 SNHLY, CDR2 FYNNEI. The CDR3 has 15 amino acids. In nucleotides, the CDR3 is TGTGCCAGCAGGAGACAGGGGCCGGGGACCGGGGAGCTGTTTTTT. It translates to CASRRQGPGTGELFF.

The V gene is TRBV2, the J gene TRBJ1-2; 7 bases are a match to TRBD1. The CDR3 has 14 residues. Germline V gene lookup returns CDR1 SNHLY and CDR2 FYNNEI. The V segment lost 4 bases and the J segment 7 bases; nucleotides outside the gene matches: 9. The CDR3 region has the DNA TGTGCCAGCAGTGGACAGGGTGGTGGGGGTGGCTACACCTTC. Protein product: CASSGQGGGGGYTF.

The chain couples TRBV7-8 to TRBJ2-7, with D perhaps TRBD1 or TRBD2 (5 bases each). The V end was cut by 4 bases, the J end by 0 bases, with 10 bases between. Germline V gene sequence: CDR1 SGHVS, CDR2 FQNEAQ. This CDR3 comprises 14 residues. The CDR3 spells CASSWGRNSYEQYF. The CDR3 DNA follows: TGTGCCAGCAGCTGGGGACGGAACTCCTACGAGCAGTACTTC.

This chain joins TRBV4-2 and TRBJ2-7; perhaps TRBD1 as D (6 bases). Trimming removed 2 bases at V and 2 bases at J, with 16 bases between. Germline assignment: CDR1 LGHNA and CDR2 YNFKEQ. The length of the CDR3 is 16 residues. The CDR3 loop is CASSQLSGAGAYEQYF. CDR3 DNA sequence: TGTGCCAGCAGCCAACTCTCAGGGGCTGGAGCCTACGAGCAGTACTTC.

The rearrangement uses TRBV12-5 and TRBJ1-1; no clear D. CDR3 size: 14 residues. V was shortened by 1 base and J by 2 bases, with 8 bases between the two germline ends. Germline V gene data show CDR1 as LGHNT and CDR2 as FRNRAP. The CDR3 nucleotides read TGTGCTAGTGGTTTGGGGAATGCAAACACTGAAGCTTTCTTT. It translates to CASGLGNANTEAFF.

CDR3 loop: CASSQENSPLHF. In DNA, the CDR3 is TGTGCCAGCAGCCAAGAGAATTCACCCCTCCACTTT. The V call is TRBV3-1 (or the pseudogene TRBV3-2), the J call TRBJ1-6; no definite D call. CDR3 length: 12 residues. The V gene lost 0 bases and the J gene lost 7 bases, with 1 base spanning the gap. Germline CDR1 LGHDT, CDR2 YNNKEL (reference sequence).

This chain uses TRBV6-2 or TRBV6-3 with TRBJ1-6; TRBD1 is a possible D gene (6 bases). CDR1 and CDR2 (germline): MNHEY, SVGEGT. V was cut by 0 bases and J by 4 bases, with 16 bases left in between. The CDR3 has 18 residues. The CDR3 region is CASSYSPGGGLYNSPLHF. CDR3 coding DNA: TGTGCCAGCAGTTACTCGCCGGGCGGGGGCCTGTATAATTCACCCCTCCACTTT.

The rearrangement uses TRBV6-5 and TRBJ1-2, with 9 bases that match TRBD1. Germline V gives CDR1 MNHEY, CDR2 SVGAGI. Losses at the gene ends were 2 bases for V and 2 bases for J; bases not matched to a gene: 3. This CDR3 comprises 15 residues. The CDR3 bases are TGTGCCAGCAGTTACCAGGGACAGGGCAACTATGGCTACACCTTC. Its translation: CASSYQGQGNYGYTF.

The chain employs TRBV19 and TRBJ1-5; D gene ambiguous. V lost 3 bases and J lost 4, with 7 bases in between. CDR3 length: 13 residues. Germline assignment: CDR1 LNHDA and CDR2 SQIVND (reference sequence). DNA of the CDR3: TGTGCCAGTAGTATTCAGCCAAATCAGCCCCAGCATTTT. Its translation: CASSIQPNQPQHF. The variable domain in full, completed from reference TRBV19 and TRBJ1-5, reads DGGITQSPKYLFRKEGQNVTLSCEQNLNHDAMYWYRQDPGQGLRLIYYSQIVNDFQKGDIAEGYSVSREKKESFPLTVTSAQKNPTAFYLCASSIQPNQPQHFGDGTRLSIL.

The chain is built from TRBV5-1 and TRBJ1-1; D not resolved. The CDR3 covers 16 residues. In germline, CDR1 is SGHRS, CDR2 YFSETQ. V shed 2 bases and J shed 4 bases, with 18 bases lying between them. DNA for the CDR3: TGCGCCAGCAGCTTTAAGACCAGAGGATATAGCACTGAAGCTTTCTTT. This codes for CASSFKTRGYSTEAFF.

The chain recombines TRBV7-3 with TRBJ2-2, with D unclear. The germline V gene has CDR1 SGHTA and CDR2 FQGTGA. V lost 3 bases, J lost 8 bases, and 7 bases lay in between. The CDR3 loop spans 12 amino acids. CDR3: CASSFPPGELFF. CDR3 DNA sequence: TGTGCCAGCAGCTTCCCCCCGGGGGAGCTGTTTTTT.

CDR3 loop: CASRLQGNNQPQHF. Here the CDR3 DNA reads TGCGCCAGCAGACTACAGGGGAACAATCAGCCCCAGCATTTT. The chain has TRBV10-2 and TRBJ1-5, with 7 bases lining up with TRBD1. The V gene's germline CDR1 is WSHSY and CDR2 SAAADI. Trimming took 6 bases from V and 3 from J; bases not matched to a gene: 5. The length of the CDR3 is 14 residues.

This chain links TRBV14 with TRBJ2-3; D not resolved. V lost 4 bases, J lost 2 bases, and 10 bases lay in between. CDR3 length equals 14 residues. In germline, CDR1 is SGHDN, CDR2 FVKESK. The CDR3 loop is CASSRDRFTDTQYF. The CDR3 nucleotides read TGTGCCAGCAGCCGAGACCGATTCACAGATACGCAGTATTTT.

V is TRBV7-9 and J is TRBJ2-5; 9 positions match TRBD1. Germline trimming cut 6 bases from V and 1 base from J; bases unmatched to any gene: 3. Germline loops: CDR1 SEHNR, CDR2 FQNEAQ (reference sequence). The CDR3 length is 14 residues. CDR3 in amino acids: CASRRDRAQETQYF. CDR3 bases: TGTGCCAGCAGACGGGACAGGGCCCAAGAGACCCAGTACTTC. The entire variable domain, with the rest obtained from reference TRBV7-9 and TRBJ2-5, is as follows: DTGVSQNPRHKITKRGQNVTFRCDPISEHNRLYWYRQTLGQGPEFLTYFQNEAQLEKSRLLSDRFSAERPKGSFSTLEIQRTEQGDSAMYLCASRRDRAQETQYFGPGTRLLVL.

The rearrangement links TRBV11-2 to TRBJ2-1, with D unresolved. Trimming left V 0 bases short and J 2 bases short, with 8 bases between. The CDR3 loop spans 15 amino acids. The germline V gene encodes CDR1 SGHAT and CDR2 FQNNGV. The CDR3, as DNA: TGTGCCAGCAGCTTAGACAACAGCGCCTACAATGAGCAGTTCTTC. This encodes CASSLDNSAYNEQFF.

The chain couples TRBV19 to TRBJ1-5; D not certain. V lost 7 bases and J 3 bases, leaving 13 bases between the germline ends. This CDR3 has 14 amino acids. The germline CDR1 and CDR2 sequences are LNHDA and SQIVND (reference sequence). The CDR3 region has the DNA TGTGCCAGTACAATGGAAGGGTTCAATCAGCCCCAGCATTTT. Translated, it gives CASTMEGFNQPQHF.

The rearrangement joins TRBV4-2 to TRBJ1-5; a possible D gene is TRBD1 (5 bases). The CDR3 runs 17 residues. V was shortened by 0 bases and J by 2 bases, with 14 bases between the two germline ends. CDR1 is LGHNA and CDR2 is YNFKEQ in the germline V gene. The CDR3 loop reads CASSQEGTGLGNQPQHF. CDR3 sequence (DNA): TGTGCCAGCAGCCAAGAGGGCACAGGTTTAGGCAATCAGCCCCAGCATTTT.

The V and J genes are TRBV18 and TRBJ1-1, with D possibly being TRBD1 (6 bases). V was cut by 3 bases and J by 2 bases, with 16 bases left in between. CDR3 size: 16 residues. Germline CDR1 and CDR2: KGHSH and LQKENI. The CDR3: CASSPSARTANTEAFF. In DNA form, the CDR3 reads TGTGCCAGCTCACCCTCGGCCAGGACAGCTAACACTGAAGCTTTCTTT.

The chain carries TRBV6-5 and TRBJ2-3; 10 positions agree with TRBD2. The CDR3 consists of 15 residues. With V trimmed by 2 bases and J by 7 bases, 6 bases remained unmatched. Germline CDR1 and CDR2: MNHEY and SVGAGI. The CDR3, as DNA: TGTGCCAGCAGTTACGGGCTAGCGGGAGTAAATACGCAGTATTTT. It yields the protein CASSYGLAGVNTQYF.